A selection of T cell receptor beta chains follows, all from one sample in a study of human T cells and chemical hapten exposure. TCRdb itself ran the RACE reads through MiXCR, one entry per CDR3 protein. The table shows more than 150,000 distinct CDR3 sequences, with approximately 31% occurring only once. This specimen was whole blood, taken in connection with sensitization to the hapten diphenylcyclopropenone (DPC). The receptors were gathered from a woman in her thirties with alopecia areata. Some clones in this sample may be carry-over from other donors' samples. The CDR3 runs from the conserved cysteine through the conserved F or W. Fields, in order: D gene, V gene, J gene, clone size, CDR3 DNA, CDR3 protein. The D gene is left open where the match is weak. The size entry is marked missing in some rows and otherwise reads once, few, many or a size class.

>-|TRBV28|TRBJ2-1|-
TGTGCCAGCAGTTTAAGGCTGGGACAAGGCCCTGCCTACAATGAGCAGTTCTTC
CASSLRLGQGPAYNEQFF
>-|TRBV11-1|TRBJ2-5|-
TGTGCCAGCAGCTTATACCGGACCTGGCAAGAGACCCAGTACTTC
CASSLYRTWQETQYF
>-|TRBV11-2|TRBJ1-4|once
TGTGCCAGCAGCCTCCGAGGGGGTAATGAAAAACTGTTTTTT
CASSLRGGNEKLFF
>-|TRBV6-2/TRBV6-3|TRBJ1-1|once
TGTGCCAGCAGTAGGTATGTGGGGAGGACTGAAGCTTTCTTT
CASSRYVGRTEAFF
>TRBD1|TRBV29-1|TRBJ1-2|-
TGCAGCGTTGATCCAGGGGGAGGAGGCTACACCTTC
CSVDPGGGGYTF
>TRBD2|TRBV28|TRBJ2-3|-
TGTGCCAGCAGGGCTGGGGGGGTAGAGGATACGCAGTATTTT
CASRAGGVEDTQYF
>-|TRBV6-2/TRBV6-3|TRBJ2-1|-
TGTGCCAGCATTCGCAGGGATTCCAATGAGCAGTTCTTC
CASIRRDSNEQFF
>TRBD2|TRBV29-1|TRBJ2-3|few
TGCAGCTTCCTTAGCGGGGGAAATACGCAGTATTTT
CSFLSGGNTQYF
>TRBD1|TRBV6-4|TRBJ2-7|-
TGTGCCAGCAGTGTGGAGGCAGGGGGCTCCTACGAGCAGTACTTC
CASSVEAGGSYEQYF
>TRBD1|TRBV28|TRBJ1-4|-
TGTGCCAGCAGTTCCGGACAGGGAGAAAAACTGTTTTTT
CASSSGQGEKLFF
>TRBD1|TRBV28|TRBJ1-5|-
TGTGCCAGCGGTTCCACAGGGGCCCCATTGCCCCAGCATTTT
CASGSTGAPLPQHF
>TRBD2|TRBV29-1|TRBJ2-1|many
TGCAGCGTTGATTTGCGGGGGACGAACAATGAGCAGTTCTTC
CSVDLRGTNNEQFF
>-|TRBV7-2|TRBJ2-7|-
TGTGCCAGCAGCCCATATTCAAACTACGAGCAGTACTTC
CASSPYSNYEQYF
>-|TRBV7-9|TRBJ1-4|few
TGTGCCAGCAGCCAAGGACAGACTCTTAATGAAAAACTGTTTTTT
CASSQGQTLNEKLFF
>-|TRBV30|TRBJ1-1|many
TGTGCCTGGGCCCTAATGAACACTGAAGCTTTCTTT
CAWALMNTEAFF
>TRBD1|TRBV7-8|TRBJ1-4|few
TGTGCCAGCAGCCCCCAGGGGGCCAATAATGAAAAACTGTTTTTT
CASSPQGANNEKLFF
>-|TRBV29-1|TRBJ2-1|-
TGCAGCGTCCGGGAGTGGAAGGACCTTACCGGTTATGAGCAGTTCTTC
CSVREWKDLTGYEQFF
>TRBD2|TRBV5-1|TRBJ2-1|-
TGCGCCAGCAGACATGGGACTAGCGGGTTCCGGATCTACAATGAGCAGTTCTTC
CASRHGTSGFRIYNEQFF
>-|TRBV28|TRBJ1-1|few
TGTGCCAGCGGACCTCTCCGGGGCGCGGAAGCTTTCTTT
CASGPLRGAEAFF
>-|TRBV28|TRBJ1-2|-
TGTGCCAGCAGTTTATTTGATAGTGGGCTCCGAAGGGGCTACACCTTC
CASSLFDSGLRRGYTF
>TRBD1|TRBV28|TRBJ1-1|-
TGTGCCAGCAGTTTTCCGGGCGAACAGGGGGCCGGAGAAGCTTTCTTT
CASSFPGEQGAGEAFF
>-|TRBV28|TRBJ2-2|few
TGTGCCAGCAGTTTAGGATTTGCGGGAACCGGGGAGCTGTTTTTT
CASSLGFAGTGELFF
>-|TRBV28|TRBJ1-2|-
TGTGCCAGCAGCACAGGGTCGAATGGCTACACCTTC
CASSTGSNGYTF
>-|TRBV5-1|TRBJ1-1|-
TGCGCCAGCAGCTTGGTCTCAGGGCCAGTCAGCACTGAAGCTTTCTTT
CASSLVSGPVSTEAFF
>-|TRBV21-1|TRBJ2-2|few
TGTGCCAGCAGCAGAACTAGCGCTCAAGGAACCGGGGAGCTGTTTTTT
CASSRTSAQGTGELFF
>-|TRBV2|TRBJ2-3|-
TGTGCCAGCAGTTCGACTTACACAGATACGCAGTATTTT
CASSSTYTDTQYF
>-|TRBV4-1|TRBJ2-3|few
TGCGCCAGCAGCCCCATCGGGGATACGCAGTATTTT
CASSPIGDTQYF
>TRBD2|TRBV29-1|TRBJ2-7|-
TGCAGCGTTGTCGTGCTAGCGGGAGCCGAGCAGTACTTC
CSVVVLAGAEQYF
>-|TRBV7-2|TRBJ1-1|-
TGTGCCAGCAGCTTACAGGAGCAACAGGCTTTCTTT
CASSLQEQQAFF
>-|TRBV29-1|TRBJ2-4|-
TGCAGTGCGGTGCAAGGCATTCAGTACTTC
CSAVQGIQYF
>TRBD2|TRBV10-3|TRBJ2-3|few
TGTGCCATCATGAGCGGGGGGGCCCCAGATACGCAGTATTTT
CAIMSGGAPDTQYF
>-|TRBV10-3|TRBJ2-4|-
TGTGCCATCAGTGAAGCGAACCTAGCCAAAAACATTCAGTACTTC
CAISEANLAKNIQYF
>TRBD1|TRBV4-1|TRBJ2-4|few
TGCGCCAGCAGCTTCGACAGGGGAACCAAAAACATTCAGTACTTC
CASSFDRGTKNIQYF
>-|TRBV18|TRBJ2-7|few
TGTGCCAGCTCACCCGGGAAGCGCTTACCCTACGAGCAGTACTTC
CASSPGKRLPYEQYF
>-|TRBV4-3|TRBJ2-7|-
TGCGCCAGCAGCCAACAGGTGGGGGCCCACGAGCAGTACTTC
CASSQQVGAHEQYF
>-|TRBV14|TRBJ1-4|-
TGTGCCAGCAGCCAGGGTGAGACCCGTAATGAAAAACTGTTTTTT
CASSQGETRNEKLFF
>TRBD2|TRBV20-1|TRBJ2-3|few
TGCAGTGCAGCGGGGGGCACAGATACGCAGTATTTT
CSAAGGTDTQYF
>TRBD1|TRBV20-1|TRBJ1-5|-
TGCAGTGCTAGAGATCAGTCTGAGACAGGGAGGCCCCAGCATTTT
CSARDQSETGRPQHF
>-|TRBV29-1|TRBJ2-5|few
TGCAGCGTTGAAACTAGAGAATGGGAGACCCAGTACTTC
CSVETREWETQYF
>-|TRBV29-1|TRBJ2-1|-
TGCAGCGTTGAAGGGTTGCGGCGGGACAATGAGCAGTTCTTC
CSVEGLRRDNEQFF
>-|TRBV19|TRBJ1-2|-
TGTGCCAGTACTATGGCAGTCTCAGTGTGGGGCTATGGCTACACCTTC
CASTMAVSVWGYGYTF
>-|TRBV28|TRBJ2-1|few
TGTGCCAGCAGTTTCCACAGACCTGAGGATGAGCAGTTCTTC
CASSFHRPEDEQFF
>TRBD1|TRBV9|TRBJ2-2|-
TGTGCCAGCAGCTCTACAGGGGGCGCCGCCGGGGAGCTGTTTTTT
CASSSTGGAAGELFF
>-|TRBV7-2|TRBJ1-1|-
TGTGCCAGCAGCCCTCCACAGGGACTTAGGACTGAAGCTTTCTTT
CASSPPQGLRTEAFF
>TRBD1|TRBV24-1|TRBJ2-2|-
TGTGCCACCAGTGATGGGACAGTCAACACCGGGGAGCTGTTTTTT
CATSDGTVNTGELFF
>-|TRBV29-1|TRBJ2-6|few
TGCAGCGTTGAAGAAACCAGGATATCTGGGGCCAACGTCCTGACTTTC
CSVEETRISGANVLTF
>TRBD1|TRBV28|TRBJ1-4|once
TGTGCCAGCAGTGCTGACAGGGGCTTCGGTGTTAGCAATGAAAAACTGTTTTTT
CASSADRGFGVSNEKLFF
>TRBD1|TRBV7-9|TRBJ1-4|-
TGTGCCAGCAGCTTAGGGACAGGGGCAACTAATGAAAAACTGTTTTTT
CASSLGTGATNEKLFF
>-|TRBV6-5|TRBJ1-2|-
TGTGCCAGTATCAACCCTAGCAACTATGGCTACACCTTC
CASINPSNYGYTF